Listed here are 18 T cell receptor beta chains from one sample, sequenced in a study of shared clonotypes between healthy human individuals. Produced via immunoSEQ multiplex PCR; TCRdb's table is partial and in-frame only. The sample yields some 1.5 million clones, roughly 96% seen once. The sample taken for sequencing was naive CD4+ T cells sorted from blood. Subset described: CD45RA+ positively selected. The source of these receptors is a man younger than 40 in good health.

The chain recombines TRBV9 with TRBJ2-3; D remains unclear. Trimming took off 1 base at V and 6 bases at J, with 12 bases between the two ends. CDR1 is SGDLS, CDR2 YYNGEE, per germline. CDR3 length: 14 amino acids. The CDR3 loop reads CASSVIGASDTQYF. CDR3 sequence (DNA): TGTGCCAGCAGCGTAATTGGTGCCTCGGATACGCAGTATTTT.

This clone was seen once. The chain recombines TRBV14 with TRBJ2-1, with 7 positions matching TRBD2. Germline trimming cut 9 bases from V and 1 base from J; bases unmatched to any gene: 12. CDR1 and CDR2 from the germline V gene are SGHDN and FVKESK. The CDR3 extends over 16 amino acids. CDR3 DNA: TGTGCCAGAATACTAGGGCGGGAGTATTCCTACAATGAGCAGTTCTTC. This codes for CARILGREYSYNEQFF.

This rearrangement joins TRBV5-1 to TRBJ1-1; D may be TRBD1 (5 bases). Germline values: CDR1 SGHRS, CDR2 YFSETQ. Trimming cost V 4 bases and J 7 bases, with 11 bases left between them. The CDR3 is made up of 12 amino acids. CDR3 residues: CASSLAGGEAFF. CDR3 DNA: TGCGCCAGCAGCCTAGCCGGGGGTGAAGCTTTCTTT.

CDR3 in DNA: TGCAGCGTTGAAAGTAGCGGGAGGGTGAATGAGCAGTTCTTC. Encoded protein: CSVESSGRVNEQFF. The chain uses TRBV29-1 and TRBJ2-1, with 11 bases identical to TRBD2. The germline V gene encodes CDR1 SQVTM and CDR2 ANQGSEA. This CDR3 contains 14 residues. Trimming at V came to 2 bases and at J to 7 bases, leaving 4 bases not matched to a gene.

This clone has just one count. J is TRBJ1-3 and V is TRBV15, with TRBD1 identical over 9 bases. Trimming took 2 bases from V and 6 from J; bases not matched to a gene: 8. Germline V gene data show CDR1 as LNHNV and CDR2 as YYDKDF (reference sequence). The CDR3 is 16 residues long. In DNA form, the CDR3 reads TGTGCCACCAGCAGACCCCTGGACAGGGGTTTAAACACCATATATTTT. Protein: CATSRPLDRGLNTIYF.

The V gene is TRBV15, the J gene TRBJ1-2; 8 nucleotides match TRBD1. Germline CDR1 is LNHNV and CDR2 is YYDKDF (reference sequence). Losses at the gene ends were 4 bases for V and 5 bases for J; bases not matched to a gene: 6. CDR3 length equals 14 residues. This chain's CDR3 is CATSIGDRTYGYTF. The CDR3 DNA sequence: TGTGCCACCAGCATTGGGGACAGGACTTATGGCTACACCTTC. The full variable domain, in which reference TRBV15 and TRBJ1-2 provide the parts outside the CDR3, is DAMVIQNPRYQVTQFGKPVTLSCSQTLNHNVMYWYQQKSSQAPKLLFHYYDKDFNNEADTPDNFQSRRPNTSFCFLDIRSPGLGDTAMYLCATSIGDRTYGYTFGSGTRLTVV.

The rearrangement links TRBV5-1 to TRBJ2-1; D unresolved. This CDR3 contains 13 residues. CDR1 and CDR2 (germline): SGHRS, YFSETQ. The germline V and J ends were trimmed by 3 bases and 12 bases, with 16 bases remaining between them. CDR3 protein: CASSYLDGALQFF. CDR3 sequence (DNA): TGCGCCAGCAGCTACCTGGACGGAGCACTGCAGTTCTTC.

This chain uses TRBV19 with TRBJ2-2; no clear D gene. V lost 2 bases and J lost 1, with 5 bases in between. Germline CDR1 LNHDA, CDR2 SQIVND (reference sequence). CDR3 length equals 14 residues. The CDR3 spells CASSIQRNTGELFF. The CDR3 DNA is TGTGCCAGTAGTATACAGAGGAACACCGGGGAGCTGTTTTTT.

The chain uses TRBV27 and TRBJ2-3, with D perhaps matching TRBD2 (6 bases). Trimming took off 5 bases at V and 1 base at J, with 10 bases between the two ends. CDR1 is MNHEY, CDR2 SMNVEV, per germline (reference sequence). CDR3 length equals 14 residues. In nucleotides, the CDR3 is TGTGCCAGCAGTCTGGGACTCGGCACAGATACGCAGTATTTT. Translated: CASSLGLGTDTQYF.

The genes are TRBV2 and TRBJ1-2; D remains ambiguous. Per germline, CDR1 SNHLY and CDR2 FYNNEI. The V and J ends lost 7 bases and 6 bases respectively, with 9 bases between them. CDR3 length: 11 amino acids. CDR3 protein: CASTLWDGYTF. In DNA, the CDR3 is TGTGCCAGCACCCTCTGGGATGGCTACACCTTC.

The chain couples TRBV7-9 to TRBJ2-7, with a weak D call TRBD1 (5 bases). The length of the CDR3 is 12 residues. V was cut by 5 bases and J by 3 bases, with 8 bases left in between. Germline CDR1 and CDR2: SEHNR and FQNEAQ (reference sequence). CDR3 amino acids: CASSPGNYEQYF. DNA of the CDR3: TGTGCCAGCAGCCCAGGGAACTACGAGCAGTACTTC.

The chain links TRBV6-6 to TRBJ1-1, with D perhaps TRBD1 (5 bases). The CDR3 sequence is 14 residues long. The ends were cut back, 5 bases at V and 6 bases at J, with 16 bases in the middle. Looked up from germline, CDR1 is MNHNY and CDR2 is SVGAGI (reference sequence). As DNA, the CDR3 is TGTGCCAGCAGTACGCCCAGGGCGGGACCTGAAGCTTTCTTT. Encoded protein: CASSTPRAGPEAFF.

This clone appeared a single time. In DNA, the CDR3 is TGTGCCAGCAGAAGACAGCTGATGAACACTGAAGCTTTCTTT. Protein: CASRRQLMNTEAFF. The rearrangement joins TRBV5-5 to TRBJ1-1; possible D gene TRBD1, 5 bases. This CDR3 is 14 amino acids long. CDR1 and CDR2 from the germline V gene are SGHKS and YYEKEE (reference sequence). V was clipped by 5 bases and J by 0 bases, with 11 bases between them.

The J gene is TRBJ2-1, the V gene TRBV7-3; D unresolved. There are 14 residues in the CDR3. Germline V gives CDR1 SGHTA, CDR2 FQGTGA. The V and J ends lost 5 bases and 2 bases respectively, with 10 bases between them. The chain's CDR3 is CASSENPTYNEQFF. CDR3 nucleotides: TGTGCCAGCAGCGAAAATCCTACCTACAATGAGCAGTTCTTC. Variable domain in full (rest from reference TRBV7-3 and TRBJ2-1): GAGVSQTPSNKVTEKGKYVELRCDPISGHTALYWYRQSLGQGPEFLIYFQGTGAADDSGLPNDRFFAVRPEGSVSTLKIQRTERGDSAVYLCASSENPTYNEQFFGPGTRLTVL.

The genes are TRBV28 and TRBJ2-2; maybe TRBD2 (6 bases). The CDR3 totals 13 residues. Trimming took off 10 bases at V and 1 base at J, with 10 bases between the two ends. CDR1 is MDHEN, CDR2 SYDVKM, per germline. The CDR3, as DNA: TGTGCCACCGGGACTTTGAACACCGGGGAGCTGTTTTTT. Encoded protein: CATGTLNTGELFF.

V usage is TRBV2 and J usage is TRBJ2-2, with 11 bases matching TRBD2. The CDR3 consists of 19 residues. The V and J ends lost 3 bases and 3 bases, in that order; junction bases with no gene match: 12. Germline CDR1 SNHLY, CDR2 FYNNEI. CDR3 loop: CASSDPISGSGRDTGELFF. DNA for the CDR3: TGTGCCAGCAGTGATCCAATTTCGGGTAGCGGGAGGGACACCGGGGAGCTGTTTTTT.

The CDR3 region is CASSLRQGYEQYF. The CDR3 DNA follows: TGTGCCAGCAGTTTACGACAGGGCTACGAGCAGTACTTC. The chain carries TRBV28 and TRBJ2-7; 7 bases are a match to TRBD1. CDR1 is MDHEN and CDR2 is SYDVKM in the germline V gene. The CDR3 has 13 residues. V lost 2 bases to trimming and J lost 3 bases; unmatched junction nucleotides: 1.

This chain connects TRBV28 to TRBJ1-1; D unresolved. Looked up from germline, CDR1 is MDHEN and CDR2 is SYDVKM. The CDR3 is 14 residues long. The germline V and J ends were trimmed by 2 bases and 3 bases, with 10 bases remaining between them. CDR3 in amino acids: CASSLGGVDTEAFF. The CDR3 DNA follows: TGTGCCAGCAGTTTAGGTGGGGTAGACACTGAAGCTTTCTTT.